This T cell receptor (beta chain) derives from a study of T cell responses to AZD1222 COVID-19 vaccine. CDR1 is SGHDT, CDR2 YYEEEE, per germline. This CDR3 is 13 amino acids long. Between the trimmed V and J ends, which lost 2 bases and 1 base, there was a span of 7 bases. The assay was immunoSEQ multiplex PCR, and TCRdb's table has in-frame clones only and misses some. The sample consists of around 100,000 clones, about nine tenths of them appearing once. This clone was seen only once. Its antigen is still unknown. Study results and caveats: Vaccine-associated CD4 TCRs ranged over spike, dominating at 160-218 and 743-854. Regions left unmutated in variants are reportedly the target of nearly half of spike-specific TCRs. Seropositive AZD1222 recipients at baseline numbered only 5 to 7.

Sequencing was performed on peripheral blood, taken on day 0 of AZD1222 vaccination. The TCR sequence derives from an adult in good health. J is TRBJ2-7 and V is TRBV5-6, with D unclear. As DNA, the CDR3 is TGTGCCAGCAGCTTTATGGCATCCTACGAGCAGTACTTC. Its protein product is CASSFMASYEQYF.